This passage covers 24 T cell receptor beta chains from one sample sequenced in a study of blood T cell repertoires in COVID-19. Generated by immunoSEQ multiplex PCR, the TCRdb table keeps only in-frame clones and is missing some. The sample lists more than 7,500 clones, around 90% occurring once. Sequencing was carried out using peripheral blood. These receptors all stem from a woman in her fifties or sixties with active COVID-19.

The CDR3 nucleotides read TGTGCCAGCAGCCCGAGCTCTGGGGCCAACGTCCTGACTTTC. The encoded protein is CASSPSSGANVLTF. This chain joins TRBV3-1 (or the pseudogene TRBV3-2) and TRBJ2-6; D is unclear. The germline CDR1 and CDR2 sequences are LGHDT and YNNKEL (reference sequence). Trimming took off 4 bases at V and 0 bases at J, with 4 bases between the two ends. This CDR3 is 14 amino acids long.

This rearrangement joins TRBV4-1 to TRBJ2-1; TRBD2 is a possible D gene (5 bases). The CDR3 runs to 17 residues. V shed 2 bases and J shed 0 bases, with 14 bases lying between them. CDR1 MGHRA and CDR2 YSYEKL come from the germline V gene. Written as DNA, the CDR3 is TGCGCCAGCAGCCAACCAAGAAGAGGGTCCTCCTACAATGAGCAGTTCTTC. Translation gives CASSQPRRGSSYNEQFF.

The rearrangement uses TRBV12-3 or TRBV12-4 and TRBJ2-7, with 7 bases lining up with TRBD1. The junction had 5 bases not matched to a gene; V was cut back by 5 bases and J by 4 bases. There are 13 residues in the CDR3. The CDR3 coding sequence is TGTGCCAGCAGTCAGGACAGGCCGTACGAGCAGTACTTC. Its protein is CASSQDRPYEQYF.

The gene calls are TRBV11-1 and TRBJ1-1, with a weak D call TRBD1 (5 bases). The CDR3 consists of 15 residues. Trimming took off 5 bases at V and 1 base at J, with 14 bases between the two ends. CDR1 SGHAT and CDR2 FQDESV come from the germline V gene (reference sequence). The CDR3 loop reads CASSPGGGRNTEAFF. The CDR3 region has the DNA TGTGCCAGCAGCCCTGGGGGAGGTCGGAACACTGAAGCTTTCTTT.

The chain couples TRBV15 to TRBJ1-2, with 11 bases aligning to TRBD1. J lost 6 bases, V lost 7 bases, and 13 bases had no gene match. The CDR3 contains 16 residues. The germline CDR1 and CDR2 sequences are LNHNV and YYDKDF (reference sequence). CDR3 sequence reads: CATIPGQGENVDGYTF. CDR3 in DNA: TGTGCCACCATACCGGGACAGGGGGAAAATGTGGATGGCTACACCTTC.

The J gene is TRBJ2-7, the V gene TRBV14, with a tentative D call TRBD1 (5 bases). Germline V gene data show CDR1 as SGHDN and CDR2 as FVKESK. This CDR3 spans 14 amino acids. V lost 4 bases to trimming and J lost 4 bases, with 14 bases between them. Here the CDR3 DNA reads TGTGCCAGCAGCCCTAGACAGCACCGATACGAGCAGTACTTC. Protein: CASSPRQHRYEQYF.

The rearrangement joins TRBV30 to TRBJ2-7, with D unclear. This CDR3 spans 15 amino acids. CDR1 is GTSNPN, CDR2 SVGIG, per germline (reference sequence). The V end was cut by 5 bases, the J end by 0 bases, with 17 bases between. This CDR3 reads CAWAALGTLSYEQYF. The CDR3 nucleotides are TGTGCCTGGGCCGCTCTAGGAACCCTCTCCTACGAGCAGTACTTC. The whole variable domain, remainder taken from reference TRBV30 and TRBJ2-7, is SQTIHQWPATLVQPVGSPLSLECTVEGTSNPNLYWYRQAAGRGLQLLFYSVGIGQISSEVPQNLSASRPQDRQFILSSKKLLLSDSGFYLCAWAALGTLSYEQYFGPGTRLTVT.

In its sample, this clone was seen a few times. This rearrangement joins TRBV11-2 to TRBJ2-2; D gene unclear. The CDR3 is 14 residues long. Germline loops: CDR1 SGHAT, CDR2 FQNNGV. The ends were cut back, 1 base at V and 4 bases at J, with 7 bases in the middle. The CDR3 DNA reads TGTGCCAGCAGCTTAGCCCTCAGCACCGGGGAGCTGTTTTTT. Protein product: CASSLALSTGELFF.

The J gene is TRBJ1-5, the V gene TRBV19; 8 bases line up with TRBD1. J gave up 0 bases and V 3 bases, and 16 bases lay outside the gene matches. Per the germline V gene, CDR1 is LNHDA and CDR2 is SQIVND (reference sequence). The CDR3 has 20 residues. The CDR3 reads CASSIRGGQGFQDSNQPQHF. CDR3 coding DNA: TGTGCCAGTAGTATTAGAGGAGGACAGGGATTTCAGGATAGCAATCAGCCCCAGCATTTT.

The chain recombines TRBV4-1 with TRBJ2-7, with 9 bases lining up with TRBD1. Trimming took 4 bases from V and 4 from J; bases not matched to a gene: 5. CDR3 length equals 14 residues. Germline V lookup: CDR1 MGHRA, CDR2 YSYEKL. The CDR3 DNA reads TGCGCCAGCAGCCTCCGGGACAGGGCTTACGAGCAGTACTTC. This codes for CASSLRDRAYEQYF.

The chain combines TRBV3-1 (or the pseudogene TRBV3-2) with TRBJ2-4, with TRBD2 identical over 14 bases. The CDR3 is made up of 15 amino acids. Germline loops: CDR1 LGHDT, CDR2 YNNKEL (reference sequence). J lost 5 bases, V lost 5 bases, and 2 bases had no gene match. This CDR3 reads CASSWTSGGQNIQYF. DNA for the CDR3: TGTGCCAGCAGCTGGACTAGCGGGGGGCAAAACATTCAGTACTTC.

The V gene is TRBV29-1, the J gene TRBJ2-3, with 7 nucleotides matching TRBD1. The CDR3 runs 13 residues. V was pared by 1 base and J by 4 bases, with 2 bases of the junction left unmatched. Germline-derived CDR1 and CDR2 are SQVTM and ANQGSEA. The chain's CDR3 is CSVEAGGADTQYF. In nucleotides, the CDR3 is TGCAGCGTTGAAGCAGGGGGAGCAGATACGCAGTATTTT.

V usage is TRBV27 and J usage is TRBJ2-7, with 14 bases fitting TRBD2. In germline, CDR1 is MNHEY, CDR2 SMNVEV (reference sequence). This CDR3 has 17 amino acids. The V gene end was trimmed by 5 bases and the J gene end by 2 bases; junction bases not matched to a gene: 8. Here the CDR3 reads CASSVGTSGRSPYEQYF. Written as DNA, the CDR3 is TGTGCCAGCAGTGTAGGGACTAGCGGGAGATCCCCCTACGAGCAGTACTTC.

The gene calls are TRBV5-4 and TRBJ1-2; D call uncertain. The CDR3 has 13 amino acids. V lost 5 bases and J lost 4, with 12 bases in between. Germline V gene sequence: CDR1 SGHNT, CDR2 YYREEE (reference sequence). The CDR3 loop is CASSRDNSYGYTF. The CDR3 DNA sequence: TGTGCCAGCAGTCGCGATAACTCCTATGGCTACACCTTC.

V and J are TRBV3-1 (or the pseudogene TRBV3-2) and TRBJ2-7, with D possibly matching TRBD1 (5 bases). The germline CDR1 and CDR2 sequences are LGHDT and YNNKEL (reference sequence). This CDR3 has 12 residues. V lost 0 bases and J lost 12, with 12 bases in between. CDR3 bases: TGTGCCAGCAGCCAAGATACCAGGGCCCCGTACTTC. It yields the protein CASSQDTRAPYF.

Only one count was recorded for this clone. The chain employs TRBV9 and TRBJ2-1; perhaps TRBD1 as D (6 bases). The ends were cut back, 0 bases at V and 6 bases at J, with 13 bases in the middle. The CDR3 has 15 residues. CDR1 is SGDLS, CDR2 YYNGEE, per germline. The DNA of the CDR3 is TGTGCCAGCAGCGTAGGGGGACAAAGAGGCAATGAGCAGTTCTTC. This codes for CASSVGGQRGNEQFF.

V gene TRBV29-1 combines with J gene TRBJ2-1; tentative D call: TRBD2 (5 bases). Germline V gives CDR1 SQVTM, CDR2 ANQGSEA. V was cut by 6 bases and J by 4 bases, with 22 bases left in between. The CDR3 runs 16 residues. The CDR3, as DNA: TGCAGCGTGGGCCGGGCGTCCAGCGGTCTATACAATGAGCAGTTCTTC. Protein: CSVGRASSGLYNEQFF.

In DNA form, the CDR3 reads TGTGCCAGCAGCTTGGCCGTCGGGAGCCAAGAGACCCAGTACTTC. Protein product: CASSLAVGSQETQYF. The chain employs TRBV5-4 and TRBJ2-5, with a weak D call TRBD2 (6 bases). The CDR3 contains 15 residues. Germline assignment: CDR1 SGHNT and CDR2 YYREEE (reference sequence). The V and J ends lost 0 bases and 1 base respectively, with 10 bases between them.

This chain links TRBV4-1 with TRBJ1-1, with 7 positions matching TRBD1. Germline CDR1 is MGHRA and CDR2 is YSYEKL. V shed 4 bases and J 2 bases; nucleotides not matched to a gene: 7. The CDR3 runs 15 residues. In DNA, the CDR3 is TGCGCCAGCAGCCTTCAGGGGACAGTTAACACTGAAGCTTTCTTT. This sequence encodes CASSLQGTVNTEAFF.

V gene TRBV29-1 combines with J gene TRBJ2-1, with 7 bases matching TRBD2. The CDR3 runs 14 residues. Trimming at V came to 7 bases and at J to 0 bases, leaving 6 bases not matched to a gene. Germline CDR1 reads SQVTM; CDR2 reads ANQGSEA. The CDR3 sequence is CSAGGLVSYNEQFF. In nucleotides, the CDR3 is TGCAGCGCCGGCGGACTAGTCTCCTACAATGAGCAGTTCTTC.

V gene TRBV28 combines with J gene TRBJ1-4; 8 bases are a match to TRBD1. V was pared by 6 bases and J by 6 bases, with 9 bases of the junction left unmatched. The CDR3 loop spans 15 amino acids. The germline V gene has CDR1 MDHEN and CDR2 SYDVKM. CDR3 region: CASRNEETGDEKLFF. The DNA for the CDR3 is TGTGCCAGCAGAAATGAAGAGACAGGGGATGAAAAACTGTTTTTT.

The V and J genes are TRBV11-2 and TRBJ1-2, with a weak D call TRBD1 (5 bases). V lost 1 base and J 7 bases, leaving 7 bases between the germline ends. The CDR3 extends over 12 amino acids. The germline gives CDR1 SGHAT, CDR2 FQNNGV. The CDR3 DNA follows: TGTGCCAGCAGCTTAGCGGGGGGTGGCTACACCTTC. This sequence encodes CASSLAGGGYTF.

This clone appeared a single time. CDR3 amino acids: CASSLGVSAGTETQYF. Written as DNA, the CDR3 is TGTGCCAGCAGCTTGGGGGTCTCGGCGGGAACAGAGACCCAGTACTTC. The chain joins TRBV5-6 to TRBJ2-5, with a tentative D call TRBD2 (6 bases). The CDR3 is 16 residues long. V was pared by 0 bases and J by 4 bases, with 16 bases between. The V gene's germline CDR1 is SGHDT and CDR2 YYEEEE.

The chain couples TRBV5-1 to TRBJ1-1; no definite D call. The CDR3 runs to 15 residues. Germline assignment: CDR1 SGHRS and CDR2 YFSETQ. The ends were cut back, 3 bases at V and 6 bases at J, with 18 bases in the middle. The DNA for the CDR3 is TGCGCCAGCAGCTCAGGCACACTTCTCTTGCCTGAAGCTTTCTTT. It translates to CASSSGTLLLPEAFF. Looking up the rest from reference TRBV5-1 and TRBJ1-1 gives the full variable domain: KAGVTQTPRYLIKTRGQQVTLSCSPISGHRSVSWYQQTPGQGLQFLFEYFSETQRNKGNFPGRFSGRQFSNSRSEMNVSTLELGDSALYLCASSSGTLLLPEAFFGQGTRLTVV.